The T cell receptor beta chain described here comes from a study of patients and donors after allogeneic stem cell transplantation. In this sample, this clonotype turned up a few times. TCRdb ran MiXCR on the RT-PCR reads and lists one entry per CDR3 protein. The table lists around 200,000 distinct CDR3 sequences, 38% of them singletons. The CDR3 has 16 amino acids. In germline, CDR1 is SGHDT, CDR2 YYEEEE. Trimming removed 4 bases at V and 6 bases at J, with 19 bases between. The rearrangement links TRBV5-6 to TRBJ1-4; a possible D gene is TRBD1 (6 bases). Sequencing used blood, either unsorted or a sorted T cell fraction (not recorded which). This sequence was found in a human donor who was either an allogeneic HSCT recipient or a stem cell or donor lymphocyte infusion donor (not recorded which). It is not recorded whose cells these are; they may come from a transplant donor. The DNA for the CDR3 is TGTGCCAGCAGCCGATACGACAGGCCGACCCATGAAAAACTGTTTTTT. It specifies CASSRYDRPTHEKLFF.